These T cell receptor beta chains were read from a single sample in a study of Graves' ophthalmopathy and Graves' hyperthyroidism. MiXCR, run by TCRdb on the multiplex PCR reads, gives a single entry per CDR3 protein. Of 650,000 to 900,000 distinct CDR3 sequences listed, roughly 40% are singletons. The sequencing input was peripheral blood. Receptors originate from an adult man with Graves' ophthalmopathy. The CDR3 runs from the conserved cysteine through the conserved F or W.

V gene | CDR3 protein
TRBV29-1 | CSSIERVGRTEAFF
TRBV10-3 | CAISADSSGNTIYF
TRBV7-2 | CASSSQARALKETQYF
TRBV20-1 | CSASGTSENTEAFF
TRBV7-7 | CASSLDAGSRETQYF
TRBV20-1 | CSARRTSDYEQYF
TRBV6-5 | CAIPTGTEAFF
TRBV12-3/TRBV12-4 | CASSPQKPAGVLYEQYF
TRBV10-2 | CASSDPPAGTLSNQPQHF
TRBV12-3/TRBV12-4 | CASSPHRGGVTSSYEQYF
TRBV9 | CASSPRSGGEKLFF
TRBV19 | CASSYTGQSTEAFF
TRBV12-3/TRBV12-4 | CASNSRGSEKLFF
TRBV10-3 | CAISVTGGTQYF
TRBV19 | CASSTEISGNTIYF
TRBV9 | CASSRTRGGNQPQHF
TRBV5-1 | CASRETSGSIGEQYF
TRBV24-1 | CASPAGTGNQPQHF
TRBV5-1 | CASSLVERGVYEQYF
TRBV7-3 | CASSQAVGQSTEAFF
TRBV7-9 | CASSLTRGYGYTF
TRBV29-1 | CSSRQAINYGYTF
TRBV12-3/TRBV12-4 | CASSLHNTEAFF
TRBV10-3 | CASSCSIGDEQYF
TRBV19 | CASSIGTTSNYGYTF
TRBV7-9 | CASSLGQGVNYGYTF
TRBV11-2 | CASSLGPFRMGDAEAFF
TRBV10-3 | CAISEGEETQYF
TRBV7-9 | CASSFGTGSDGYTF
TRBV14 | CASSRRSGGQETQYF
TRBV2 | CASRGTGVYEQYF
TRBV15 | CATSRDTLGGSQPQYF
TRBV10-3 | CASSPSGGTDTQYF
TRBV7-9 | CASSSGQNSIQPQHF
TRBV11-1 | CASSLVPGQTPNEAFF
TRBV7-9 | CASSWLRGGIQETQYF
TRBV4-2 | CASSSSRVGASTDTQYF